This paragraph covers one T cell receptor (beta chain) sequence. These data originate in a study of blood T cell repertoires in COVID-19. About the study: The United States, Italy and Spain supplied acute and convalescent COVID-19 samples. Sources were T cells, B-cell-depleted T cells, or PBMCs; the material itself was cDNA or gDNA.

In the original analysis: Cell counts per sample came from amplifying reference gene primers. Here immunoSEQ multiplex PCR was the method, and the copy in TCRdb shows in-frame clones only, minus some. The D gene and trimming were derived from the DNA, and the V and J assignments and clone size from that table. The table includes more than 300,000 clones, about 88% detected once. Researchers sorted participants into cohorts using their self-reported clinical history. The V gene lost 2 bases and the J gene lost 6 bases, with 10 bases spanning the gap. The CDR3 runs 13 residues. Germline V gives CDR1 MNHEY, CDR2 SVGAGI.

The source of this sequence is a woman aged 18 to 35 who had recovered from COVID-19. What was sequenced was PBMCs or T cells enriched from blood (not recorded which). The J gene is TRBJ1-1, the V gene TRBV6-5; a weak D match, TRBD1 (6 bases). The CDR3 nucleotides are TGTGCCAGCAGTTACAACGAGGGGGCTGAAGCTTTCTTT. This encodes CASSYNEGAEAFF.